This TCR beta chain was profiled in a study of identical twins. Points from the study as a whole: High-abundance cord blood beta clonotypes had fewer insertions; memory repertoires showed none. Compared with unrelated sharing, twin-shared out-of-frame alpha sequences had more low-probability sequences.

TCRdb passed the 5' RACE reads through MiXCR, listing each CDR3 protein once. Counted here are 690,000 or so distinct CDR3 sequences, over 8.5% occurring once; the ten biggest clones make up approximately 0.89%. CDR1 and CDR2 (germline): SGHRS, YFSETQ. V was pared by 0 bases and J by 8 bases, with 6 bases between. The CDR3 extends over 12 amino acids. In its sample, this clonotype was seen a few times. As yet, its antigen is unknown. This sample also appeared in a second study, on yellow fever vaccine responses in identical twins.

The material sequenced was PBMCs. This chain uses TRBV5-1 with TRBJ2-4; D not resolved. The receptor was isolated from a woman aged 18-29 years in good health. DNA of the CDR3: TGCGCCAGCAGCTTGGGAGGTGACATTCAGTACTTC. Protein product: CASSLGGDIQYF.